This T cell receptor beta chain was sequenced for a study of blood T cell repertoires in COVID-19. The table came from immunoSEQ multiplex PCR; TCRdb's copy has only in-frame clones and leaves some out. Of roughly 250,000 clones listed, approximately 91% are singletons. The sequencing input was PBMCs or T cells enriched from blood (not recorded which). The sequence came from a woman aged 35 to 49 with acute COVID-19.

CDR3 coding DNA: TGTGCCAGCAGCTACGGCAGGGGCTCGGCTAACTATGGCTACACCTTC. Protein product: CASSYGRGSANYGYTF. The chain is built from TRBV5-6 and TRBJ1-2; possibly TRBD1 for D (6 bases). With 3 bases removed from V and 0 bases from J, the gap between germline ends came to 15 bases. Germline CDR1 reads SGHDT; CDR2 reads YYEEEE. The CDR3 length is 16 residues.